A single count supports the clone carrying this T cell receptor (beta chain). This specimen belongs to a study of T cell changes during pregnancy in multiple sclerosis. V lost 1 base, J lost 4 bases, and 11 bases lay in between. The CDR3 spans 14 residues. Germline V gene lookup returns CDR1 SGHRS and CDR2 YFSETQ. The method was immunoSEQ multiplex PCR; TCRdb's version includes in-frame clones alone and lacks a portion of them. The table has 100,000 or so clones, approximately 92% seen once. This receptor was taken from a female donor with multiple sclerosis, enrolled in a pregnancy study. V usage is TRBV5-1 and J usage is TRBJ1-2; perhaps TRBD1 as D (5 bases). This material consisted of peripheral blood, taken in the second trimester of pregnancy. The CDR3 loop is CASSLLSDSYGYTF. Here the CDR3 DNA reads TGCGCCAGCAGCTTGCTATCTGACAGCTATGGCTACACCTTC.